This T cell receptor beta chain was profiled in a study of T cell responses to AZD1222 COVID-19 vaccine. The assay was immunoSEQ multiplex PCR, and TCRdb's table has in-frame clones only and misses some. The sample yields over 150,000 clones, around 90% seen once. J gave up 0 bases and V 4 bases, and 2 bases lay outside the gene matches. The CDR3 is made up of 16 amino acids. Germline V gene lookup returns CDR1 LGHNA and CDR2 YNFKEQ. The sequences come from peripheral blood, collected on day 0 of AZD1222 vaccination. The TCR sequence derives from an adult in good health. V gene TRBV4-2 combines with J gene TRBJ1-4; 10 bases are shared with TRBD1. The CDR3, as DNA: TGTGCCAGCAGCCTAGGACAGGGGGCAACTAATGAAAAACTGTTTTTT. Translation: CASSLGQGATNEKLFF.